This T cell receptor (beta chain) is drawn from a study of cytomegalovirus exposure and HLA in healthy donors. With respect to this clone: Its antigen is not identified.

Vbeta (60) and Jbeta (13) primers were used in the PCR. In the original processing: A follow-up analysis tallied 70 million to 80 million unique TCR beta chains, roughly 10 million shared. Here immunoSEQ multiplex PCR was the method, and the copy in TCRdb shows in-frame clones only, minus some. The DNA gave D and trimming, while V, J and clone size come from that table. Among some 130,000 clones listed, just under 80% were seen once. Study-level results: In a later analysis, TCR association rates varied by HLA locus: DRB1 most, HLA-C fewest. 87-base-pair reads could not separate some V segments, including TRBV6-2 and TRBV6-3. Prior analysis indicated that the majority of TCR beta V segments exhibited productivity approximately 87% or approximately 30% of the time.

CDR1 is SQVTM and CDR2 is ANQGSEA in the germline V gene. CDR3 length: 13 residues. Germline trimming cut 1 base from V and 4 bases from J; bases unmatched to any gene: 3. The material sequenced was PBMCs. The chain has TRBV29-1 and TRBJ1-1; 7 nucleotides align to TRBD1. The receptor was derived from a woman between 40 and 50 years old in good health and CMV-seronegative. The CDR3 protein is CSVEATGSTEAFF. CDR3 in DNA: TGCAGCGTTGAAGCGACAGGGAGCACTGAAGCTTTCTTT.